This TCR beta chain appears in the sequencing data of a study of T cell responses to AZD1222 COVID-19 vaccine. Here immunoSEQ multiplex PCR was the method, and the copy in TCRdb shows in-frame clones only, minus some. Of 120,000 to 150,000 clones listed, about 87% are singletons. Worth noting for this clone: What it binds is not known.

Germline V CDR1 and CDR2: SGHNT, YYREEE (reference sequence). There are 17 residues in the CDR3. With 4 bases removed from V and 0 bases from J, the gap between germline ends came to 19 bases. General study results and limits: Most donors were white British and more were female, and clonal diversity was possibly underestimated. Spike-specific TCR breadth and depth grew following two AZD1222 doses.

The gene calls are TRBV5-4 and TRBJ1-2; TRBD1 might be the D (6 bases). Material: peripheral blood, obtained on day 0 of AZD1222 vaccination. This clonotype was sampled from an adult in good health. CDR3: CASSRAGVGATNYGYTF. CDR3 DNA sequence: TGTGCCAGCAGCCGCGCTGGAGTGGGGGCCACTAACTATGGCTACACCTTC.